This is a list of T cell receptor beta chains from one sample in a study of breast tumors, draining lymph nodes, adjacent tissues. Using its own MiXCR run on the multiplex PCR reads, TCRdb lists one record per CDR3 protein. The table lists roughly 220,000 distinct CDR3 sequences, less than 40% of them singletons, with approximately 3.3% in the top ten. What was sequenced was axillary lymph node tissue. Receptor source: a female donor with breast cancer. Some clones in this sample may be carry-over from other donors' samples. The conserved cysteine and the conserved F or W are not part of the CDR3 here. A D gene is named only where the DNA matches it firmly.

-	TRBV9	TRBJ1-1	ASSLMAENTEAF
TRBD1	TRBV20-1	TRBJ1-2	SASSGTGGSIGYGYT
-	TRBV2	TRBJ2-5	ASSVDAQETQY
-	TRBV15	TRBJ1-6	ATRRFERDSPLH
-	TRBV7-8	TRBJ2-3	ASSLGGRSDTQY
TRBD1	TRBV2	TRBJ2-7	ATSTGGYEQY
-	TRBV25-1	TRBJ2-7	AIKLQGLIKHCSAGEAGPYEQY
-	TRBV9	TRBJ2-3	ASSVFSADTQY
-	TRBV6-5	TRBJ2-7	ASSHSWAGHYEQY
-	TRBV7-9	TRBJ2-7	ASTGSDSLEQY
-	TRBV3-1	TRBJ2-3	ASSQVRGSTDTQY
TRBD1	TRBV6-5	TRBJ1-6	ASRAPQGANSPLH
-	TRBV24-1	TRBJ2-1	ATAVGNEQF
TRBD1	TRBV12-5	TRBJ1-2	ASGLVQGQLANYGYT
-	TRBV7-6	TRBJ2-5	ASSLSGRQETQY
-	TRBV12-3/TRBV12-4	TRBJ1-3	ASSPGQTSGNTIY
-	TRBV7-7	TRBJ1-5	ASSFREWRDIRYEH
TRBD2	TRBV20-1	TRBJ2-7	SARDGQGGWYEQY
-	TRBV11-1	TRBJ2-5	ASSGRDNQETQY
-	TRBV6-5	TRBJ1-5	ASSYSQYSNQPQH
TRBD1	TRBV7-3	TRBJ2-7	ASSIRQGSEQY
TRBD2	TRBV20-1	TRBJ2-3	SARVASGGWSDTQY
TRBD1	TRBV5-1	TRBJ2-1	ASSQGAMYNEQF
-	TRBV7-2	TRBJ1-4	ATQSGERPGEKLF
TRBD1	TRBV5-5	TRBJ1-3	ASSSGTGGRGNTIY
TRBD2	TRBV20-1	TRBJ2-5	SATTSGGARGETQY
TRBD2	TRBV3-1	TRBJ2-7	ASSQDLLAGVRLEQY
-	TRBV10-1	TRBJ2-3	ASSVRRNTDTQY
TRBD1	TRBV20-1	TRBJ2-1	SASRDRGFWEQF
TRBD1	TRBV5-1	TRBJ1-5	ASSEAGTGGSRPQH
TRBD1	TRBV7-9	TRBJ1-4	ASSFGTGGTNEKLF
TRBD2	TRBV12-3/TRBV12-4	TRBJ2-1	ASSYLPSSGGSSYNEQF
-	TRBV7-3	TRBJ2-1	ASSLMGGPGEQF
-	TRBV19	TRBJ2-6	ASSIDSPGFGSGANVLT
-	TRBV19	TRBJ2-6	ASSIAGANVLT
-	TRBV19	TRBJ2-3	ASLADEGGTDTQY
-	TRBV3-1	TRBJ2-4	ASSQGTIGIGIQY
TRBD2	TRBV6-6	TRBJ2-1	ASSPQGAGGPDEQF
-	TRBV14	TRBJ2-1	ATRGLSYNEQF